This T cell receptor beta chain was sequenced in a study of cytomegalovirus exposure and HLA in healthy donors. Overall study results and limits: Immune exposure information comprised only CMV serostatus. A later analysis linked a missense DCLRE1C variant to TCR beta V- and J-gene trimming.

Trimming removed 7 bases at V and 2 bases at J, with 11 bases between. The CDR3 totals 13 residues. From germline, CDR1 is SNHLY and CDR2 FYNNEI. As for this clone: The antigen is not known.

13 Jbeta primers and 60 Vbeta primers were used for the PCR. Method: immunoSEQ multiplex PCR; TCRdb's copy keeps in-frame clones and lacks some. In the table there are about 76,000 clones, about 80% of which are singletons. Sequences were obtained from PBMCs. V gene TRBV2 combines with J gene TRBJ1-2; D possibly corresponds to TRBD1 (5 bases). The sequence derives from a man in his thirties or forties in good health and CMV-seronegative. CDR3 loop: CASTLTENYGYTF. DNA for the CDR3: TGTGCCAGCACCTTGACAGAAAACTATGGCTACACCTTC.